Given below is one T cell receptor (beta chain) in context. This receptor's antigen is unknown. No clone much larger than this one lies a single base away; base qualities are absent. Naive and memory CD4+ T cells were separated from cryopreserved PBMCs by first enriching for CD4 and then performing EasySep naive CD4+ T cell enrichment. Sorted naive or memory CD4+ T cells (about 9.9 x 10^4) were grown at a 1:1 ratio with T cell-depleted PBMCs and CEF peptides for nine to eleven days. Triplicate replicate wells were generally used for each peptide culture condition. Ficoll-Paque PLUS gradient centrifugation was used to isolate PBMCs from either whole blood or leukapheresis product. The PBMCs went either fresh into the expansion assay or into cryopreservation at -140 degrees C. The QIAamp Micro DNA Kit was used to extract genomic DNA from the CD4+ T cells. This sample was taken from a study of CD4 T cells in relation to SARS-CoV-2 and coronaviruses listed by TCRdb under 2021. Context from the whole study: In the ViraFEST assay, PBMCs were cultured with antigen for roughly eleven days, after which TCR beta CDR3s were sequenced to identify clonal expansions specific to the antigen. Memory CD4+ T cell crossreactivity between SARS-CoV-2 and common cold coronavirus spike proteins was assessed at the TCR clonotype level in the study. Shared crossreactive spike epitopes were mapped to their HLA restriction using patient-derived lymphoblastoid cell lines. The roughly 12 convalescent patients included 8 males and 4 females; two subjects were Hispanic. The full convalescent cohort of 12 patients had a median age of about 40 years, ranging from about 20 to 72 years. The Adaptive Biotechnologies TCR-sequencing kit was used to sequence samples from three pre-COVID donors and the naive versus memory experiments, whereas other data were Illumina-based. A different TCR-beta assay, based on Illumina, was used to sequence expansion assays from other donors in the study.

The CDR3 numbers 15 residues from cysteine through phenylalanine. Only CDR3 DNA remains: 45 bases, in frame from the first base. From the germline V gene (reference sequence), CDR1 is GTSNPN and CDR2 is SVGIG. V loses 1 base of germline sequence and J loses 1 base, and the interval between the two ends is 13 bases. Survey-level immunoSEQ TCR-beta sequencing was performed on DNA from CEF-cultured naive and memory CD4+ T cells. Regarding the original processing steps: During preprocessing, nonproductive sequences were removed, as were CDR3s that did not start with C, did not end with F or W, or were shorter than 7 amino acids. The MANAFEST web app was used to call antigen-specific clonotypes on the basis of expansion compared with the reference and with other culture wells. A clone counted as positive if significantly expanded in 2 of 3 replicate wells versus the reference culture at FDR below 0.05. For a clone to be considered positive, significant expansion relative to all other tandem wells and an odds ratio above 5 were also required. Cultured and uncultured naive and memory CD4+ repertoires were searched for previously identified spike- and CEF-reactive CDR3s. After three terminal residues were trimmed from each end, CDR3 homology was quantified as pairwise Levenshtein distance using the stringdist R package. Entries here come from immuneACCESS through TCRdb and include only in-frame sequences with V and J called. Some clones fail to appear in such tables; in the studies checked, an unresolved V gene covers under half of the shortfall, and the cause of the remainder is unknown. V, J and clone size reflect that table, while D and trimming were determined from the DNA. This sample gives tens of thousands of clones in total; 77% of them show up just once. The ten most abundant clones make up roughly 3% of the sample.

General findings and caveats noted by the study authors: In about 60% of donors, memory CD4+ clonotypes turned up that crossrecognized SARS-CoV-2 and at least one common cold coronavirus spike. Small numbers of patients and of tested TCRs limited the study. Because no donor provided both pre-pandemic and post-infection samples, tracing the source of pre-existing responses was limited. Sequencing naive versus memory cells indicated that the assay picks up memory recall responses, not primary responses primed during culture. Because the crossreactivity analysis focused on spike protein, crossreactivity against other viral proteins was not assessed. Crossreactive clones showed significantly weaker SARS-CoV-2-driven expansion than monoreactive clones, consistent with antigenic imprinting.

The TCR sequence derives from an adult with COVID-19. This chain joins TRBV30 to TRBJ2-5, with an unclear D gene assignment. Sequencing was done on a sample of memory CD4+ T cells from PBMCs, cultured in vitro. The sample's cell subset or site, from its label and the paper: memory (non-naive) CD4+ T cells. The bases are TGTGCCTGGAGTGCTTTGGACCGAATCCAAGAGACCCAGTACTTC. This is translated as CAWSALDRIQETQYF.